This TCR beta chain is from a study of blood T cell repertoires in COVID-19. V lost 8 bases, J lost 7 bases, and 12 bases stayed unmatched. The CDR3 runs 14 residues. Germline V gene data show CDR1 as SNHLY and CDR2 as FYNNEI. In the study's own analysis: Estimates of nucleated cell counts were drawn from the amplification of reference gene primers. TCRdb keeps only in-frame clones here, not all; method: immunoSEQ multiplex PCR. For V, J and clone size, that table is used; D and trimming come from the DNA. This table holds more than 300,000 clones, more than 70% found once. The clonotype comes from a woman in her twenties or thirties with COVID-19, enrolled during active disease. J is TRBJ1-2 and V is TRBV2; 8 bases align to TRBD1. Sequenced sample: peripheral blood. In nucleotides, the CDR3 is TGTGCCAGCTTATGGACAGGGTTGACTGGTGGCTACACCTTC. It is translated as CASLWTGLTGGYTF.